One and the same sample provided the 2 T cell receptor beta chains below, sequenced in a study of T cell responses to AZD1222 COVID-19 vaccine. The data were produced by immunoSEQ multiplex PCR, yet TCRdb's version contains in-frame clones alone and is incomplete. The sample includes roughly 130,000 clones, around 90% of them seen just once. The sample in question was peripheral blood, obtained on day 0 of AZD1222 vaccination. The source of these receptors is an adult in good health.

This sequence joins TRBV3-1 (or the pseudogene TRBV3-2) and TRBJ2-7, with unresolved D. With 5 bases removed from V and 1 base from J, the gap between germline ends came to 6 bases. The germline CDR1 and CDR2 sequences are LGHDT and YNNKEL (reference sequence). The CDR3 is made up of 12 amino acids. The CDR3 here is CASSSLSYEQYF. CDR3 bases: TGTGCCAGCAGCTCCTTATCCTACGAGCAGTACTTC.

The chain combines TRBV7-9 with TRBJ2-5, with TRBD1 identical over 8 bases. Trimming removed 3 bases from V and 12 bases from J; junction bases left unmatched: 9. Germline V gene lookup returns CDR1 SEHNR and CDR2 FQNEAQ (reference sequence). This CDR3 has 13 residues. The CDR3 is CASSFDMDRAKYF. In DNA form, the CDR3 reads TGTGCCAGCAGCTTCGATATGGACAGGGCCAAGTACTTC.